This T cell receptor (beta chain) was recorded in a study of T cell responses to AZD1222 COVID-19 vaccine. Profiled with immunoSEQ multiplex PCR; TCRdb holds only in-frame clones, not every one. This sample yields 150,000 to 200,000 clones, of which about 93% are seen a single time; approximately 1.9% belongs to the top ten. The CDR3 covers 16 residues. CDR1 is SGHNT, CDR2 YYREEE, per germline (reference sequence). Trimming at V came to 4 bases and at J to 4 bases, leaving 10 bases not matched to a gene. Sequences were derived from peripheral blood, sampled 28 days after the second AZD1222 dose. The receptor was derived from an adult who received the AZD1222 COVID-19 vaccine. J is TRBJ2-2 and V is TRBV5-4; TRBD1 matches 7 bases. The CDR3, as DNA: TGTGCCAGCAGCCTCCCAGGGGCAGGGGGCACCGGGGAGCTGTTTTTT. It specifies CASSLPGAGGTGELFF.